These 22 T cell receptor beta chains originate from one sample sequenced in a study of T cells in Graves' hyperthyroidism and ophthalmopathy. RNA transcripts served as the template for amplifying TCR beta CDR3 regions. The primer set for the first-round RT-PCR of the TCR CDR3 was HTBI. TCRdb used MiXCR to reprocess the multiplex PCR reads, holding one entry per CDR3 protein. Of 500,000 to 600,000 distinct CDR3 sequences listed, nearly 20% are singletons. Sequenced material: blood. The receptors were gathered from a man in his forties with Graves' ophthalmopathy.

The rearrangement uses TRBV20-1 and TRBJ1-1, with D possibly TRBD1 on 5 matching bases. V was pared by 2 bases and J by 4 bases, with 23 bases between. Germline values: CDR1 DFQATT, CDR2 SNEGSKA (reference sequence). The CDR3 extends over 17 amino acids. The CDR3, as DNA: TGCAGTGCTAGACCCCAGGGATTGAGGTTTCGGGGCACTGAAGCTTTCTTT. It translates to CSARPQGLRFRGTEAFF.

The CDR3 reads CASQKGQSSYEQYF. CDR3 nucleotide sequence: TGTGCCAGCCAAAAGGGACAGAGCTCCTACGAGCAGTACTTC. The V and J genes are TRBV2 and TRBJ2-7; 7 bases map to TRBD1. Germline values: CDR1 SNHLY, CDR2 FYNNEI. V was clipped by 8 bases and J by 0 bases; unmatched bases: 7. The CDR3 length is 14 residues.

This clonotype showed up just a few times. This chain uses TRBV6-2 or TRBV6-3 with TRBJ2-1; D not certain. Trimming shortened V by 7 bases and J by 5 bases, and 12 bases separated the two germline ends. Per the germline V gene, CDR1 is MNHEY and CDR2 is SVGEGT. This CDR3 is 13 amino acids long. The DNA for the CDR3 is TGTGCCAGCACCACGTATACAGACAATGAGCAGTTCTTC. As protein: CASTTYTDNEQFF.

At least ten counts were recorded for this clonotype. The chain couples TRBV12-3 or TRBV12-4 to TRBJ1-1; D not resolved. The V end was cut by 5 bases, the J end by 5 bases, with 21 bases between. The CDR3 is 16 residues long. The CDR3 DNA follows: TGTGCCAGCAGTCGTGTAGGAGCCCCCATTCGGACTGAAGCTTTCTTT. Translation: CASSRVGAPIRTEAFF.

The CDR3 DNA follows: TGCAGTGCTAGAGAGGTCGGGGGTAATAGCAATCAGCCCCAGCATTTT. Translating it yields CSAREVGGNSNQPQHF. The rearrangement uses TRBV20-1 and TRBJ1-5; tentatively, D is TRBD1 (5 bases). Germline V gene sequence: CDR1 DFQATT, CDR2 SNEGSKA (reference sequence). V shed 0 bases and J shed 0 bases, with 12 bases lying between them. The CDR3 spans 16 residues.

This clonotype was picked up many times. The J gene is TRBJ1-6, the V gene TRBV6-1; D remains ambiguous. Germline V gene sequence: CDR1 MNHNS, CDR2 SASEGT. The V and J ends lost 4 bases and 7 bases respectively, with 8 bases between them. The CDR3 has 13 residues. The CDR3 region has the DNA TGTGCCAGCAGTGCAGAGCTGAATTCACCCCTCCACTTT. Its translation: CASSAELNSPLHF.

The CDR3 protein is CASSWSDWGDEQYF. CDR3 coding DNA: TGCGCCAGCAGCTGGTCGGACTGGGGAGACGAGCAGTACTTC. The chain links TRBV5-1 to TRBJ2-7, with TRBD2 as a possible D gene (5 bases). This CDR3 is built from 14 residues. With 3 bases removed from V and 5 bases from J, the gap between germline ends came to 15 bases. The germline V gene encodes CDR1 SGHRS and CDR2 YFSETQ.

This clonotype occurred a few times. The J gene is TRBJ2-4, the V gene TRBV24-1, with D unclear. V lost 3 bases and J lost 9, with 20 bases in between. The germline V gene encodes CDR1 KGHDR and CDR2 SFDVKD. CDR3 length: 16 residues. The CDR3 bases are TGTGCCACCAGTGATCTCCTGACCGGCAAGCAACGCATTCAGTACTTC. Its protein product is CATSDLLTGKQRIQYF.

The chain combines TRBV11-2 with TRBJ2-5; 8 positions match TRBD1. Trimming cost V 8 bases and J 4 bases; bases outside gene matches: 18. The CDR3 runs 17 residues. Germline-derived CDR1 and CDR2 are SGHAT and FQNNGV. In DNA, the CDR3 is TGTGCCAGCGGCCCTTCCTCGGACAGGGAAATAGGAGAGACCCAGTACTTC. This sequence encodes CASGPSSDREIGETQYF.

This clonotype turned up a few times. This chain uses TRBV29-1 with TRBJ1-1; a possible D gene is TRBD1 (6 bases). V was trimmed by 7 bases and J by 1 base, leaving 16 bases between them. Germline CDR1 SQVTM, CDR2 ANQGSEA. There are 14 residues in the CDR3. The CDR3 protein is CSGQRGGWNTEAFF. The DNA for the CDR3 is TGCAGCGGGCAAAGAGGGGGGTGGAACACTGAAGCTTTCTTT.

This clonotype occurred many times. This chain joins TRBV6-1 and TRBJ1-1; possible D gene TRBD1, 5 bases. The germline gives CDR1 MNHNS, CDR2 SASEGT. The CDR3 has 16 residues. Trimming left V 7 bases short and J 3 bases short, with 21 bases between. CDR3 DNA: TGTGCCAGCAAGGGGACCTCCTCCGGGGTACACACTGAAGCTTTCTTT. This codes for CASKGTSSGVHTEAFF.

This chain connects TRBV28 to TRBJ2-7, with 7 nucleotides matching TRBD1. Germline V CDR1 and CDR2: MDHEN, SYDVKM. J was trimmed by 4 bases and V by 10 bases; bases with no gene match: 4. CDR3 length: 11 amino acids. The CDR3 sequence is CATNRGYEQYF. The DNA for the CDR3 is TGTGCCACCAACAGGGGATACGAGCAGTACTTC.

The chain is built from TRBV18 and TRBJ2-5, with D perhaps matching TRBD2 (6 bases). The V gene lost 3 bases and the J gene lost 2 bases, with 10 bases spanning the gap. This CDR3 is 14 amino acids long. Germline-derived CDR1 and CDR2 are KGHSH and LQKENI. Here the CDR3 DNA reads TGTGCCAGCTCACCCGCGGGAAGACAAGAGACCCAGTACTTC. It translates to CASSPAGRQETQYF.

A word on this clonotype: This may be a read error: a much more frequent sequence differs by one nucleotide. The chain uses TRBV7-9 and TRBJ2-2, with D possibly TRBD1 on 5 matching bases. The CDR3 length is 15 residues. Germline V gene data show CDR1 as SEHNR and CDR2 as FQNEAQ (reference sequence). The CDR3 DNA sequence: TGTGCCCGCAGCACGCAGGGCGGTGGCACCGGGGAGCTGTTTTTT. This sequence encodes CARSTQGGGTGELFF.

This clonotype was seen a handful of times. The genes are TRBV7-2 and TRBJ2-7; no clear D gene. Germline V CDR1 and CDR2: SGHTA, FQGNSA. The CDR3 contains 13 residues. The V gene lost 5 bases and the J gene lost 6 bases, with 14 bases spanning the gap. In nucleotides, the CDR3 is TGTGCCAGCAGCCCCCCGTACTATTCCGAGCAGTACTTC. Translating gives CASSPPYYSEQYF.

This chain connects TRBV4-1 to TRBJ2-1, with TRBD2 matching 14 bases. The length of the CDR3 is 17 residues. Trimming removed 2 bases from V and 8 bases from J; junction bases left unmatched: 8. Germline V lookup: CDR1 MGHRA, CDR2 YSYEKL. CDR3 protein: CASSQIPGLAGADEQFF. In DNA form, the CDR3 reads TGCGCCAGCAGCCAAATTCCGGGACTAGCGGGAGCCGATGAGCAGTTCTTC.

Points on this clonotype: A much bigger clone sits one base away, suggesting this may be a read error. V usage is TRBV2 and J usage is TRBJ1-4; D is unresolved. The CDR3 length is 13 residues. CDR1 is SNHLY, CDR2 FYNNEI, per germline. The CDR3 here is CASVTRRDEKLSF. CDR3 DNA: TGTGCCAGCGTGACTCGACGAGATGAAAAACTGTCTTTT.

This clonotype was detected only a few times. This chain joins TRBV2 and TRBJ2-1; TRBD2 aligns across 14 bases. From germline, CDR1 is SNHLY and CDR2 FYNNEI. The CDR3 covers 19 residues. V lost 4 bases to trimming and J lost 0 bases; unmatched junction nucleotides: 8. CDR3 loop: CASSGQGLAGVNSYNEQFF. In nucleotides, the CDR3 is TGTGCCAGCAGTGGCCAGGGACTAGCGGGGGTAAACTCCTACAATGAGCAGTTCTTC.

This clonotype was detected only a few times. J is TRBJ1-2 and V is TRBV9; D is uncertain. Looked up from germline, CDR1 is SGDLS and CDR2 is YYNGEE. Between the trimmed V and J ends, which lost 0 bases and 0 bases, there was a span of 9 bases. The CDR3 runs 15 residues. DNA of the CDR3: TGTGCCAGCAGCGTAGAGGGCAGATCTAACTATGGCTACACCTTC. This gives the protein CASSVEGRSNYGYTF.

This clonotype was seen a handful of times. In DNA, the CDR3 is TGTGCCAGCAGTCTAGGGGGCGCCGACACTGAAGCTTTCTTT. Its protein product is CASSLGGADTEAFF. The chain couples TRBV6-1 to TRBJ1-1; 7 bases line up with TRBD1. CDR1 is MNHNS, CDR2 SASEGT, per germline. The CDR3 runs 14 residues. The V gene end was trimmed by 5 bases and the J gene end by 3 bases; junction bases not matched to a gene: 6.

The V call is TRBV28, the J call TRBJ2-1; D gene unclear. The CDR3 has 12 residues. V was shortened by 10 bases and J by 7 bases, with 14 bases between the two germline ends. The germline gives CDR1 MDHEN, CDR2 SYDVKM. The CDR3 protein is CATLGNPNEQFF. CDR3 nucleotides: TGTGCCACCTTAGGGAATCCTAATGAGCAGTTCTTC.

The CDR3 region is CSARFSSGGDNTGELFF. CDR3 in DNA: TGCAGTGCTAGGTTTTCTAGCGGGGGGGACAACACCGGGGAGCTGTTTTTT. V and J are TRBV20-1 and TRBJ2-2; 12 bases agree with TRBD2. V lost 3 bases and J lost 2; bases outside the gene matches: 7. Germline V gene sequence: CDR1 DFQATT, CDR2 SNEGSKA (reference sequence). This CDR3 contains 17 residues.